The source of this TCR beta chain is a study of blood T cell repertoires in COVID-19. Whole-study context: Whether acute or convalescent, the COVID-19 samples came from the United States, Italy and Spain. Sample material is recorded as cDNA or gDNA derived from T cells, B-cell-depleted T cells, or PBMCs.

Study processing details: Estimation of nucleated cell counts was performed using reference gene primer amplification. The table came from immunoSEQ multiplex PCR; TCRdb's copy has only in-frame clones and leaves some out. V and J calls and clone size are given by that table; D and trimming were obtained from the DNA. The data show 80,000 to 100,000 clones, with over 75% seen just once and about 16% held by the top ten. V was trimmed by 5 bases and J by 2 bases, leaving 13 bases between them. The CDR3 spans 14 residues. Germline CDR1 and CDR2: SEHNR and FQNEAQ (reference sequence). Sequenced sample: peripheral blood. This chain uses TRBV7-9 with TRBJ2-7, with unresolved D. The clonotype originates from a woman older than 75 with active or convalescent COVID-19. CDR3 sequence: CASSPTQVAYEQYF. The CDR3, as DNA: TGTGCCAGCAGCCCCACGCAGGTGGCCTACGAGCAGTACTTC.